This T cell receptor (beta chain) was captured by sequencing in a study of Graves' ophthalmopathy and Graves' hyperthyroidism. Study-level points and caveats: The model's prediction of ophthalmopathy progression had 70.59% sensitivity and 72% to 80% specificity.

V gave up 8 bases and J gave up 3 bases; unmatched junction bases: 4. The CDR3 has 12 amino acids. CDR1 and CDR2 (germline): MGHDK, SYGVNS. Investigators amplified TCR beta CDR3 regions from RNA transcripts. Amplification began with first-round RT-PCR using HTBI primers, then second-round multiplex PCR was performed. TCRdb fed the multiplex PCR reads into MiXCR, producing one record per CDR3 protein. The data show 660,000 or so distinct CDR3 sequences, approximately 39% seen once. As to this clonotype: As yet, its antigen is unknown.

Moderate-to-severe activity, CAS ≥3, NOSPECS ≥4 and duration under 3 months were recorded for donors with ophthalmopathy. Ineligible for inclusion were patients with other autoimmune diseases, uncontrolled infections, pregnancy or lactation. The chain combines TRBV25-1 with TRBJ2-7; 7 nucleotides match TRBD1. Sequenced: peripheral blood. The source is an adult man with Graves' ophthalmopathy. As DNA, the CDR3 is TGTGCCAGCGTTACAGGGGACTACGAGCAGTACTTC. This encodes CASVTGDYEQYF.